This TCR beta chain was identified during a study of radiotherapy plus CTLA-4 blockade in lung cancer. Study-level background: Objective responses were seen in more than 15% of patients, disease control in approximately 30%.

Looked up from germline, CDR1 is LNHDA and CDR2 is SQIVND (reference sequence). The CDR3 extends over 16 amino acids. The V segment lost 3 bases and the J segment 5 bases; nucleotides outside the gene matches: 6. Libraries were prepared by immunoSEQ multiplex PCR; TCRdb keeps only in-frame clonotypes and omits some of them. The sample consists of about 73,000 clones, more than 75% of them appearing once. Study-level results: Subsequent to radiotherapy plus ipilimumab, tumor-derived TCR clones underwent expansion in blood.

Concerning this clone: The antigen is unknown.

Focal radiation was given together with CTLA-4 blockade (ipilimumab) to patients with chemo-refractory metastatic non-small-cell lung cancer. Sequences were derived from peripheral blood, sampled from a patient treated with radiotherapy plus ipilimumab. This receptor was obtained from a human donor with non-small cell lung cancer that progressed on radiotherapy plus ipilimumab. This chain connects TRBV19 to TRBJ2-2; 10 bases align to TRBD2. CDR3 sequence (DNA): TGTGCCAGTAGTATCCAGACTAGCGGGCGGACCGGGGAGCTGTTTTTT. Protein: CASSIQTSGRTGELFF.